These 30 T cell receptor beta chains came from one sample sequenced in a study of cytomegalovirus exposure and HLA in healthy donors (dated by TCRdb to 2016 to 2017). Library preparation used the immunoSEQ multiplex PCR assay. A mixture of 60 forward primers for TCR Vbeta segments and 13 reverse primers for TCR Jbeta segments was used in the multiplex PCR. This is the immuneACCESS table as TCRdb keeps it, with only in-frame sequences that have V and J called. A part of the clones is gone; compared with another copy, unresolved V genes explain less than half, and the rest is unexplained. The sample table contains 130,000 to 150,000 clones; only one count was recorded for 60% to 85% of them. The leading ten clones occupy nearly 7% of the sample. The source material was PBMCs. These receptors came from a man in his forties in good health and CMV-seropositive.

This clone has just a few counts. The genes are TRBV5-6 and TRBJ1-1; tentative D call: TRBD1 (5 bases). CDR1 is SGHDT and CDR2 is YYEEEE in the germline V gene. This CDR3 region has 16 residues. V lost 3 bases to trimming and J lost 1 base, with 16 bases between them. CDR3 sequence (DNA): TGTGCCAGCAGCTCTTCCTGGAGACAGCGGAACACTGAAGCTTTCTTT. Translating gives CASSSSWRQRNTEAFF.

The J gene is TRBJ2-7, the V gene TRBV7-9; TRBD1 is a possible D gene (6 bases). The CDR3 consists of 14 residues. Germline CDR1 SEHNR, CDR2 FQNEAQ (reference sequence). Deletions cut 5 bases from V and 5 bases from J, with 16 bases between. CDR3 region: CASSRLQGRDEQYF. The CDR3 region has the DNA TGTGCCAGCAGCCGGTTACAGGGTAGGGACGAGCAGTACTTC.

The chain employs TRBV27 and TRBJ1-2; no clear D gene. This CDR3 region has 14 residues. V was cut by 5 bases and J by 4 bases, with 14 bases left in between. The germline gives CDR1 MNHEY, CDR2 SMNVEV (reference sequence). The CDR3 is CASSPREYSYGYTF. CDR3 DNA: TGTGCCAGCAGTCCCCGCGAATATAGCTATGGCTACACCTTC.

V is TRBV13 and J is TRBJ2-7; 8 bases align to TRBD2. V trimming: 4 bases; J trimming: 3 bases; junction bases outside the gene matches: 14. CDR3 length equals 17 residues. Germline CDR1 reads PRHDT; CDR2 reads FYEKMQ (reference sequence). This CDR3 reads CASSSTSRGVSFYEQYF. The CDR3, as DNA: TGTGCCAGCAGCTCCACCTCGCGGGGGGTTTCCTTCTACGAGCAGTACTTC.

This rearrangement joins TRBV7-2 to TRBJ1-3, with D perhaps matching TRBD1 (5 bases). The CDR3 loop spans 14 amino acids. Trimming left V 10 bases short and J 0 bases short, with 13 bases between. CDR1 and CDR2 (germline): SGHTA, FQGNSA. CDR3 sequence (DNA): TGTGCCACCCAAAGGGGTCGCTCTGGAAACACCATATATTTT. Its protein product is CATQRGRSGNTIYF. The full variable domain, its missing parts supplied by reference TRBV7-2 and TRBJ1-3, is GAGVSQSPSNKVTEKGKDVELRCDPISGHTALYWYRQSLGQGLEFLIYFQGNSAPDKSGLPSDRFSAERTGGSVSTLTIQRTQQEDSAVYLCATQRGRSGNTIYFGEGSWLTVV.

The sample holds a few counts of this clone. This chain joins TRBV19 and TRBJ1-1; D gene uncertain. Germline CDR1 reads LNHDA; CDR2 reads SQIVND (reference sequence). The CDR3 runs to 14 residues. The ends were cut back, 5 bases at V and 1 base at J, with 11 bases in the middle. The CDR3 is CASSADSKNTEAFF. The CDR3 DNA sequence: TGTGCCAGTAGTGCGGACTCAAAGAACACTGAAGCTTTCTTT.

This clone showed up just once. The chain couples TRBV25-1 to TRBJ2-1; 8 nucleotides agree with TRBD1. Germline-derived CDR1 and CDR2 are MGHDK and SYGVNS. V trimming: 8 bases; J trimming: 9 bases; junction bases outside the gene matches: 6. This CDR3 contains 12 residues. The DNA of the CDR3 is TGTGCCAGCGTGACAGGGGTAAGTGAGCAGTTCTTC. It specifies CASVTGVSEQFF.

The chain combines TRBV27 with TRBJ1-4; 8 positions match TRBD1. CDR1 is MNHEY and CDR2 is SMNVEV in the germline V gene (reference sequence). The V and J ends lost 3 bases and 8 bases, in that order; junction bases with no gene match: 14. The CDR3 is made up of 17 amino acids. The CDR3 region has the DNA TGTGCCAGCAGTTTCCTTGACAGGGGTTTGTCTTGGGAAAAACTGTTTTTT. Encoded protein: CASSFLDRGLSWEKLFF.

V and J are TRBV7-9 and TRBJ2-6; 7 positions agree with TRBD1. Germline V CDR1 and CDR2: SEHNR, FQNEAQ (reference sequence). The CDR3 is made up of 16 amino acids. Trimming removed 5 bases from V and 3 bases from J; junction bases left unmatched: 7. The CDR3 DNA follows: TGTGCCAGCAGCCCAATTACAGGGGTTGGGGCCAACGTCCTGACTTTC. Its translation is CASSPITGVGANVLTF.

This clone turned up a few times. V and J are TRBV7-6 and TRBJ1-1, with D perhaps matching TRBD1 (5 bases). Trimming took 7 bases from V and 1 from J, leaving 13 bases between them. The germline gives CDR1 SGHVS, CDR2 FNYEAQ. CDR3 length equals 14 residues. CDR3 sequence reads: CASTQGHPNTEAFF. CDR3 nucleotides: TGTGCCAGCACCCAAGGACACCCGAACACTGAAGCTTTCTTT.

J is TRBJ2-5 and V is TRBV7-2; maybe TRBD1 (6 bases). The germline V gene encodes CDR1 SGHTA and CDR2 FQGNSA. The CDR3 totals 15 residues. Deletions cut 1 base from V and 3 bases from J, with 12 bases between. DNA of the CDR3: TGTGCCAGCAGCTTAGGAGTACAGGGAGAAGAGACCCAGTACTTC. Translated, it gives CASSLGVQGEETQYF. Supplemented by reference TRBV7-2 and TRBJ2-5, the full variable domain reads GAGVSQSPSNKVTEKGKDVELRCDPISGHTALYWYRQSLGQGLEFLIYFQGNSAPDKSGLPSDRFSAERTGGSVSTLTIQRTQQEDSAVYLCASSLGVQGEETQYFGPGTRLLVL.

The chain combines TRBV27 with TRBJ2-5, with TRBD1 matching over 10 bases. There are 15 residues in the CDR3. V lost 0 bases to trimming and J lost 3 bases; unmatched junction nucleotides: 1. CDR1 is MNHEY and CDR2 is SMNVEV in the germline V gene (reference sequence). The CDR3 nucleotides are TGTGCCAGCAGTTTATCCGGGACAGGGGAAGAGACCCAGTACTTC. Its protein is CASSLSGTGEETQYF.

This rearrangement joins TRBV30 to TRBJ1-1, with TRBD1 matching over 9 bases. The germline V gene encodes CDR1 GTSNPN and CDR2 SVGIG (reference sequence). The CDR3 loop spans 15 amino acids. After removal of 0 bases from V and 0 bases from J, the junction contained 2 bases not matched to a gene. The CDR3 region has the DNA TGTGCCTGGAGTGTAGGGACAGGGCTGAACACTGAAGCTTTCTTT. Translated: CAWSVGTGLNTEAFF. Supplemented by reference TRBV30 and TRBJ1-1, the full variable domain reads SQTIHQWPATLVQPVGSPLSLECTVEGTSNPNLYWYRQAAGRGLQLLFYSVGIGQISSEVPQNLSASRPQDRQFILSSKKLLLSDSGFYLCAWSVGTGLNTEAFFGQGTRLTVV.

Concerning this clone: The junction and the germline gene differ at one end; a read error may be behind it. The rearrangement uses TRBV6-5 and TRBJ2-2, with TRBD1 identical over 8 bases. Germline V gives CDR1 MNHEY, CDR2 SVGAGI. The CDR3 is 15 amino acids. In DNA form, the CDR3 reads TGTGCCAGCCGACAGGGGCTCGCGAACACCGGGGTGCTGTTTTTT. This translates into CASRQGLANTGVLFF.

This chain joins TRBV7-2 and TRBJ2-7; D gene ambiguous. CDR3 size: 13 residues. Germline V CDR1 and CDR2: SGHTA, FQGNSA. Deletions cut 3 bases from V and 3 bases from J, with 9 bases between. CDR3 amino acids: CASSFLRYYEQYF. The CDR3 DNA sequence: TGTGCCAGCAGCTTTTTACGGTACTACGAGCAGTACTTC. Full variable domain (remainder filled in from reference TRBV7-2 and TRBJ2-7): GAGVSQSPSNKVTEKGKDVELRCDPISGHTALYWYRQSLGQGLEFLIYFQGNSAPDKSGLPSDRFSAERTGGSVSTLTIQRTQQEDSAVYLCASSFLRYYEQYFGPGTRLTVT.

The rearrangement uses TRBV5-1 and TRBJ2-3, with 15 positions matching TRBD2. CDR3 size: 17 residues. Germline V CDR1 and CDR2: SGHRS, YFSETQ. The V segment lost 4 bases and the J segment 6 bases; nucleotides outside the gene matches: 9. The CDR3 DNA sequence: TGCGCCAGCAGCGCGGCTACAGGGACTAGCGGGAGGGATACGCAGTATTTT. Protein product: CASSAATGTSGRDTQYF.

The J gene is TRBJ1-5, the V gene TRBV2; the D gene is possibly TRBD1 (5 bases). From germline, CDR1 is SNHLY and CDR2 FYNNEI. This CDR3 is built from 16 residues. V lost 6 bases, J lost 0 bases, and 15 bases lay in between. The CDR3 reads CASRFDSSPSNQPQHF. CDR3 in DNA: TGTGCCAGCAGATTCGACAGTTCTCCTAGCAATCAGCCCCAGCATTTT.

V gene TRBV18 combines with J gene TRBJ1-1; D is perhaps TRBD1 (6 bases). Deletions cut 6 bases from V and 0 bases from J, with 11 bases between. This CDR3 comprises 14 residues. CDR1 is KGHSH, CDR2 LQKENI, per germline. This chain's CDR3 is CASSPDRLNTEAFF. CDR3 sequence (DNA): TGTGCCAGCTCCCCCGACAGGTTGAACACTGAAGCTTTCTTT. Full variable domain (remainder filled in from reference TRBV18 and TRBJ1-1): NAGVMQNPRHLVRRRGQEARLRCSPMKGHSHVYWYRQLPEEGLKFMVYLQKENIIDESGMPKERFSAEFPKEGPSILRIQQVVRGDSAAYFCASSPDRLNTEAFFGQGTRLTVV.

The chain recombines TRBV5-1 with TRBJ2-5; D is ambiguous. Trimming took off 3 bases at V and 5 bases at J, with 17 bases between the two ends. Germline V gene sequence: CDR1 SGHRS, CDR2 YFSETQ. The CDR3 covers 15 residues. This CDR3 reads CASSSIQPNGETQYF. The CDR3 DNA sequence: TGCGCCAGCAGCTCCATACAGCCGAATGGGGAGACCCAGTACTTC.

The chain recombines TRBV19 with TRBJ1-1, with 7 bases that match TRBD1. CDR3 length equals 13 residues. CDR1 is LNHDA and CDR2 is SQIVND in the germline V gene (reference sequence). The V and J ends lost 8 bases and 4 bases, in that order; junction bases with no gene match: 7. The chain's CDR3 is CASENRGGTEAFF. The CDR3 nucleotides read TGTGCCAGTGAGAACAGGGGAGGCACTGAAGCTTTCTTT. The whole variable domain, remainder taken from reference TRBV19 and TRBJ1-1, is DGGITQSPKYLFRKEGQNVTLSCEQNLNHDAMYWYRQDPGQGLRLIYYSQIVNDFQKGDIAEGYSVSREKKESFPLTVTSAQKNPTAFYLCASENRGGTEAFFGQGTRLTVV.

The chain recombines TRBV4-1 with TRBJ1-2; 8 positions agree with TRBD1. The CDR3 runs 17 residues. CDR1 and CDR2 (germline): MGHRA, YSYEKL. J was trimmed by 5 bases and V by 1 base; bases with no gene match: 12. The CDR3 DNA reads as TGCGCCAGCAGCCAAGTCGGCAGGGGGCCCGGCCGTTATGGCTACACCTTC. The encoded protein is CASSQVGRGPGRYGYTF.

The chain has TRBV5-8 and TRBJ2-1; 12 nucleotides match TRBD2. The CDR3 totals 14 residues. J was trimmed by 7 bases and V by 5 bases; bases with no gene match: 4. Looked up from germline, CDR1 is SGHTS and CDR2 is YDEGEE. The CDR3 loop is CASRSSGRENEQFF. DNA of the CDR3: TGTGCCAGCAGATCTAGCGGGAGGGAAAATGAGCAGTTCTTC.

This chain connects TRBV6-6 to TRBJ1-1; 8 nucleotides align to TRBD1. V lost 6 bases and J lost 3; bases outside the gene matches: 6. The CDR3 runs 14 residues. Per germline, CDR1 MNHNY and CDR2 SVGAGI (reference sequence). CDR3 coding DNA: TGTGCCAGCAGATTGGACAGGGCCTACACTGAAGCTTTCTTT. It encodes CASRLDRAYTEAFF.

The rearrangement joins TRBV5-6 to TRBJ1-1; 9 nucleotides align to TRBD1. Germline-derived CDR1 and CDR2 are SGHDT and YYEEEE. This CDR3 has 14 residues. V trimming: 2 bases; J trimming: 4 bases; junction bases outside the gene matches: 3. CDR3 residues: CASSFGQGRTEAFF. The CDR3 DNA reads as TGTGCCAGCAGCTTCGGACAGGGGCGCACTGAAGCTTTCTTT.

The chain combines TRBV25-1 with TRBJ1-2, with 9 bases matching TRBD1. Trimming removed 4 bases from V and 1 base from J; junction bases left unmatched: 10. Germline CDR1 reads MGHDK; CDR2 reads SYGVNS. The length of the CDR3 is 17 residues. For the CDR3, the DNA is TGTGCCAGCAGTGCCATCTCCACAGGGGGCCATAACTATGGCTACACCTTC. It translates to CASSAISTGGHNYGYTF.

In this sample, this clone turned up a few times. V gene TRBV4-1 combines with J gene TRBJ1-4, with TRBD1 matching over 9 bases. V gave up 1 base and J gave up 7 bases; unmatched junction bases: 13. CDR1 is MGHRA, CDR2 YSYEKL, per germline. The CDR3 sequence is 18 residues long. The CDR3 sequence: CASSQGQGGGVYVEKLFF. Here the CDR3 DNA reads TGCGCCAGCAGCCAAGGACAGGGGGGAGGGGTGTACGTTGAAAAACTGTTTTTT.

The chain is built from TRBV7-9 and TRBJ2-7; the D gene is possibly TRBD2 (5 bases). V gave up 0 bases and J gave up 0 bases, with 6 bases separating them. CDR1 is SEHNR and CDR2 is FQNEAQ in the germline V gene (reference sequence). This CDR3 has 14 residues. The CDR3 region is CASSLARASYEQYF. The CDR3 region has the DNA TGTGCCAGCAGCTTAGCGAGGGCCTCCTACGAGCAGTACTTC.

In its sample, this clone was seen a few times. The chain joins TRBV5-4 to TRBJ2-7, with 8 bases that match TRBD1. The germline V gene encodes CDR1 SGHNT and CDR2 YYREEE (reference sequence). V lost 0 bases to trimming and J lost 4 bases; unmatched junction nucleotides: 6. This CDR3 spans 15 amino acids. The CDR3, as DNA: TGTGCCAGCAGCTTGGGTGCAGGGGGCCCGTACGAGCAGTACTTC. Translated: CASSLGAGGPYEQYF.

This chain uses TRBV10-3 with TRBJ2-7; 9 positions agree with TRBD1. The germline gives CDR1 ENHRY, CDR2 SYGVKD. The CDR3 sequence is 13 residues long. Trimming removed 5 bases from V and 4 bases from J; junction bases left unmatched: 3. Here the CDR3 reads CAISIQGAYEQYF. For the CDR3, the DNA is TGTGCCATCAGTATACAGGGGGCGTACGAGCAGTACTTC.

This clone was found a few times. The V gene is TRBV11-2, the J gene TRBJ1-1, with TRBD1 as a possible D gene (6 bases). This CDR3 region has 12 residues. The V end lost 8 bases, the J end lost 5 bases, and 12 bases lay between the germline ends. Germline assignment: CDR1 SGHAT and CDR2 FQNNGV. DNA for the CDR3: TGTGCCAGCCACAGGGTAGGGACTGAAGCTTTCTTT. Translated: CASHRVGTEAFF. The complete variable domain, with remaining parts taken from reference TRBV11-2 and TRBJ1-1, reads EAGVAQSPRYKIIEKRQSVAFWCNPISGHATLYWYQQILGQGPKLLIQFQNNGVVDDSQLPKDRFSAERLKGVDSTLKIQPAKLEDSAVYLCASHRVGTEAFFGQGTRLTVV.